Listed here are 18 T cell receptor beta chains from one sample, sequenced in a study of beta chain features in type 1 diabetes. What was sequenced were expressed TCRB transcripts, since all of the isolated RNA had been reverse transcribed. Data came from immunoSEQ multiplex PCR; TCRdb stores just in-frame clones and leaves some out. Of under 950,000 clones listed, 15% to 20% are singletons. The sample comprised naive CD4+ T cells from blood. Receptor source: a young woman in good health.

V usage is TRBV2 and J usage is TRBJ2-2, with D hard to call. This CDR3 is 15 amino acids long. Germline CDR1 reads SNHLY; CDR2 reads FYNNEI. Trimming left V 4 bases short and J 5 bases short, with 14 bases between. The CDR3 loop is CASSASGLRTGELFF. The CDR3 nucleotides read TGTGCCAGCAGTGCCTCAGGTTTGCGAACCGGGGAGCTGTTTTTT.

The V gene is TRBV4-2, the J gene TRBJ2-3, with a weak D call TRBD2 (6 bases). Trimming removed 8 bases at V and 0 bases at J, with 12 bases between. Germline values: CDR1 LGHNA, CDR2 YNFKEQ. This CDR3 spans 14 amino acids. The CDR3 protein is CASPAGPSTDTQYF. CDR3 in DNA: TGTGCCAGCCCGGCGGGACCCAGCACAGATACGCAGTATTTT.

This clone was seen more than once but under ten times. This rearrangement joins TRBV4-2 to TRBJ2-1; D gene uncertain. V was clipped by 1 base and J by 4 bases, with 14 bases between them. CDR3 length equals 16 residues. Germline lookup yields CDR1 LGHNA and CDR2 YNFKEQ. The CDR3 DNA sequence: TGTGCCAGCAGCCAAGTCTTTGCAGGCAGTTACAATGAGCAGTTCTTC. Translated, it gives CASSQVFAGSYNEQFF.

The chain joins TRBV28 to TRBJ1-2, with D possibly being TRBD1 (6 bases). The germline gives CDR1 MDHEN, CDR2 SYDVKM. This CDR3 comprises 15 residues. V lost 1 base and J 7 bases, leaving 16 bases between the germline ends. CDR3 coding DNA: TGTGCCAGCAGTTTATTCGGGGGGCCAGGGCTTGGCTACACCTTC. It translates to CASSLFGGPGLGYTF.

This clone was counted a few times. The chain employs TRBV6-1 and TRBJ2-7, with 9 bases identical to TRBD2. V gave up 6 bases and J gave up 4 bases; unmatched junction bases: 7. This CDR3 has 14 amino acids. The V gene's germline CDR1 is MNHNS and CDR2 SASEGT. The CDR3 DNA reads TGTGCCAGCAGAATAGCGGGAGTCGTATACGAGCAGTACTTC. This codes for CASRIAGVVYEQYF.

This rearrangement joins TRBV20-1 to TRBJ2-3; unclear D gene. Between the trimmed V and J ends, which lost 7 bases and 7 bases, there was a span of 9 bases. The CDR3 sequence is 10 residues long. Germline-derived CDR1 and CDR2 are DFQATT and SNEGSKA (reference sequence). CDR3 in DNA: TGCAGTGGGAGCTCTTATACGCAGTATTTT. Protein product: CSGSSYTQYF.

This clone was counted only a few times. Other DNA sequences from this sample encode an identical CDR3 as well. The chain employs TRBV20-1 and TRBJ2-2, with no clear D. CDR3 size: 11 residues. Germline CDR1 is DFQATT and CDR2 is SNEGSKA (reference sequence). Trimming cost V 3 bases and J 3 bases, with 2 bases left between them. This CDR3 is CSARDTGELFF. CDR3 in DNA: TGCAGTGCTAGGGACACCGGGGAGCTGTTTTTT.

CDR3 in amino acids: CASSYGKERKETQYF. The CDR3 nucleotides are TGTGCCAGCAGTTACGGTAAAGAGAGGAAAGAGACCCAGTACTTC. J is TRBJ2-5 and V is TRBV6-6; D not resolved. The germline gives CDR1 MNHNY, CDR2 SVGAGI (reference sequence). The CDR3 length is 15 residues. V shed 2 bases and J shed 3 bases, with 13 bases lying between them.

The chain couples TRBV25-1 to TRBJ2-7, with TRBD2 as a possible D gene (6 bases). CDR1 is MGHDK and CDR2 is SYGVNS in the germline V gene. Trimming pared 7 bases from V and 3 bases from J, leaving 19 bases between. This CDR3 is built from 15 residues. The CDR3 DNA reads TGTGCCAGCAATGTCGGTCGCGGGATAAACTACGAGCAGTACTTC. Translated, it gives CASNVGRGINYEQYF.

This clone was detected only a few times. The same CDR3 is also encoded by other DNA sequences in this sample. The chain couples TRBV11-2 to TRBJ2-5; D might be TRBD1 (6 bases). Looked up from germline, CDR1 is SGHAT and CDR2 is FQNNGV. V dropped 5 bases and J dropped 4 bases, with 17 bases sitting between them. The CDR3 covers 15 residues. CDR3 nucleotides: TGTGCCAGCAGCCCTAACCGGGGACAAGGAGAGACCCAGTACTTC. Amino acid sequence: CASSPNRGQGETQYF.

The CDR3: CASSRSRGPLANYGYTF. For the CDR3, the DNA is TGTGCCAGCAGCAGATCCAGGGGGCCCCTAGCTAACTATGGCTACACCTTC. V is TRBV7-8 and J is TRBJ1-2; 8 positions match TRBD1. CDR3 length equals 17 residues. The germline gives CDR1 SGHVS, CDR2 FQNEAQ. J lost 0 bases, V lost 5 bases, and 11 bases had no gene match.

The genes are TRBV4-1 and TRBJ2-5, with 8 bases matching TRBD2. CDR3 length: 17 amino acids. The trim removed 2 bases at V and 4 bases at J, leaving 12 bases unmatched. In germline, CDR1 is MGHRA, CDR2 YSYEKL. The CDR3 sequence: CASSQTPGLVIGETQYF. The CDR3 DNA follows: TGCGCCAGCAGCCAAACACCGGGACTAGTTATTGGAGAGACCCAGTACTTC.

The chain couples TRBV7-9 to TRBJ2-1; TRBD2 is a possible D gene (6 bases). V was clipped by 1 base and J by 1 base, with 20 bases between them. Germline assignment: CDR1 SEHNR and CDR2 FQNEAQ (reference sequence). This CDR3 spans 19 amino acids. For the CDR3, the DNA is TGTGCCAGCAGCTTAGTACCGGACACTAGCCAGTTATCCTACAATGAGCAGTTCTTC. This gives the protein CASSLVPDTSQLSYNEQFF.

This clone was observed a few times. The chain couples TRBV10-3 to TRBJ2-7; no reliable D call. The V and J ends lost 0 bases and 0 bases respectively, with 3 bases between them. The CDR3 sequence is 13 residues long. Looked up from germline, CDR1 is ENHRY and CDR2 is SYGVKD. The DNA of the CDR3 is TGTGCCATCAGTGAGTCGGTCTCCTACGAGCAGTACTTC. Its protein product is CAISESVSYEQYF.

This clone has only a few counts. The CDR3 spells CSVHGQPFSYGYTF. The CDR3, as DNA: TGCAGCGTACACGGACAGCCTTTTAGTTATGGCTACACCTTC. The chain links TRBV29-1 to TRBJ1-2; possible D gene TRBD1, 6 bases. V lost 6 bases, J lost 5 bases, and 19 bases lay in between. The germline gives CDR1 SQVTM, CDR2 ANQGSEA. The CDR3 contains 14 residues.

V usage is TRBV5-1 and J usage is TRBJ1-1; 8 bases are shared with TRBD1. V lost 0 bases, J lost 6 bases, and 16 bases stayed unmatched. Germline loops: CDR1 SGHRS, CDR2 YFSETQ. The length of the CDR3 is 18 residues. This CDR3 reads CASSLAPGDRRKVPEAFF. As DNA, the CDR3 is TGCGCCAGCAGCTTGGCCCCTGGGGACAGGCGTAAGGTCCCTGAAGCTTTCTTT.

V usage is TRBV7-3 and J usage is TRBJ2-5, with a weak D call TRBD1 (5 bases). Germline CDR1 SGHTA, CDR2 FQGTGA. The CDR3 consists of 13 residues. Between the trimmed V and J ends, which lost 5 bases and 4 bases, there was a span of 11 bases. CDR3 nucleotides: TGTGCCAGCAGCCCGGACATGGGAGAGACCCAGTACTTC. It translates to CASSPDMGETQYF.

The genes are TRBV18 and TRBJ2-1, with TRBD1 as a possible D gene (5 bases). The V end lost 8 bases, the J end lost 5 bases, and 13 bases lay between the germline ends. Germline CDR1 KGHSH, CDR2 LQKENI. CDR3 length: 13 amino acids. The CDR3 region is CASRGSTHNEQFF. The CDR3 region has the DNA TGTGCCAGCAGGGGTTCCACGCACAATGAGCAGTTCTTC.